These 15 T cell receptor beta chains originate from one sample sequenced in a study of response to subunit inactivated influenza vaccine. TCRdb recomputed calls from the RT-PCR reads with MiXCR, one row per CDR3 protein. The sample carries over 750,000 distinct CDR3 sequences, 20% to 25% recorded once. The starting material was PBMCs from blood, obtained 4 to 6 days after vaccination. The receptors here all came from a man aged 45-60 years who received an inactivated influenza vaccine.

This clonotype was counted between two and nine times. The V gene is TRBV5-5, the J gene TRBJ1-4; D may be TRBD1 (5 bases). V dropped 5 bases and J dropped 4 bases, with 15 bases sitting between them. CDR1 SGHKS and CDR2 YYEKEE come from the germline V gene (reference sequence). The length of the CDR3 is 15 residues. The CDR3 DNA sequence: TGTGCCAGCAGATTCGCCCCCGGGGGTAATGAAAAACTGTTTTTT. Its protein product is CASRFAPGGNEKLFF. The whole variable domain, filled in from reference TRBV5-5 and TRBJ1-4, reads DAGVTQSPTHLIKTRGQQVTLRCSPISGHKSVSWYQQVLGQGPQFIFQYYEKEERGRGNFPDRFSARQFPNYSSELNVNALLLGDSALYLCASRFAPGGNEKLFFGSGTQLSVL.

The V call is TRBV6-1, the J call TRBJ2-3; possibly TRBD1 or TRBD2 for D (5 bases each). CDR1 and CDR2 from the germline V gene are MNHNS and SASEGT. CDR3 length equals 13 residues. V lost 7 bases to trimming and J lost 8 bases, with 16 bases between them. The CDR3, as DNA: TGTGCCAGCAAGAGGGGAAATATAGGTACGCAGTATTTT. It codes for CASKRGNIGTQYF.

This chain joins TRBV11-2 and TRBJ2-2, with D tentatively TRBD1 (6 bases). The CDR3 covers 16 residues. Germline V CDR1 and CDR2: SGHAT, FQNNGV. Trimming took 5 bases from V and 1 from J, leaving 14 bases between them. The CDR3 DNA follows: TGTGCCAGCAGCCAAAGCCCCAGGGGGAACACCGGGGAGCTGTTTTTT. It yields the protein CASSQSPRGNTGELFF.

This sequence joins TRBV4-3 and TRBJ2-3, with TRBD2 identical over 12 bases. The germline V gene has CDR1 LGHNA and CDR2 YSLEER. V lost 3 bases to trimming and J lost 2 bases; unmatched junction nucleotides: 12. The CDR3 has 19 amino acids. CDR3 bases: TGCGCCAGCAGCCATGATCCCCGGACTAGCGGGACAAACACAGATACGCAGTATTTT. The encoded protein is CASSHDPRTSGTNTDTQYF.

This clonotype has a handful of counts. This rearrangement joins TRBV7-9 to TRBJ2-2; D remains unclear. The CDR3 totals 14 residues. Per germline, CDR1 SEHNR and CDR2 FQNEAQ (reference sequence). Trimming pared 3 bases from V and 3 bases from J, leaving 8 bases between. Here the CDR3 DNA reads TGTGCCAGCAGCTTTCTTACAGACACCGGGGAGCTGTTTTTT. Residues: CASSFLTDTGELFF.

This chain uses TRBV5-1 with TRBJ2-7; 9 bases align to TRBD2. Germline trimming cut 4 bases from V and 2 bases from J; bases unmatched to any gene: 7. Germline V gene sequence: CDR1 SGHRS, CDR2 YFSETQ. This CDR3 contains 15 residues. CDR3 DNA: TGCGCCAGCAGCCCGGGTAGCGGGAGCACCTACGAGCAGTACTTC. It specifies CASSPGSGSTYEQYF. Combining the CDR3 with reference TRBV5-1 and TRBJ2-7 gives the whole variable domain KAGVTQTPRYLIKTRGQQVTLSCSPISGHRSVSWYQQTPGQGLQFLFEYFSETQRNKGNFPGRFSGRQFSNSRSEMNVSTLELGDSALYLCASSPGSGSTYEQYFGPGTRLTVT.

V is TRBV7-2 and J is TRBJ2-5, with D possibly matching TRBD1 (6 bases). Per the germline V gene, CDR1 is SGHTA and CDR2 is FQGNSA. This CDR3 comprises 14 residues. Trimming cost V 5 bases and J 4 bases, with 14 bases left between them. The CDR3 reads CASSLGQPGETQYF. Here the CDR3 DNA reads TGTGCCAGCAGCCTCGGACAGCCGGGAGAGACCCAGTACTTC.

This clonotype was detected a few times. This sequence joins TRBV12-3 or TRBV12-4 and TRBJ2-2; 10 bases match TRBD2. The CDR3 is 16 amino acids. J gave up 6 bases and V 6 bases, and 10 bases lay outside the gene matches. CDR3 nucleotides: TGTGCCAGCAGATCACCGGGACTAGCGTTTCCCGGGGAGCTGTTTTTT. It specifies CASRSPGLAFPGELFF.

In its sample, this clonotype was seen a few times. The chain carries TRBV29-1 and TRBJ2-7; D unclear. This CDR3 spans 17 amino acids. The germline V gene has CDR1 SQVTM and CDR2 ANQGSEA. V lost 4 bases to trimming and J lost 5 bases, with 27 bases between them. The CDR3 is CSVVVRARRLLGNEQYF. In DNA, the CDR3 is TGCAGCGTTGTTGTCCGGGCCCGACGATTACTGGGAAACGAGCAGTACTTC.

This clonotype appeared many times. This rearrangement joins TRBV3-1 to TRBJ2-7; no firm D call. The V end lost 0 bases, the J end lost 0 bases, and 9 bases lay between the germline ends. The CDR3 consists of 15 residues. From germline, CDR1 is LGHDT and CDR2 YNNKEL (reference sequence). CDR3 region: CASSQDGSPSYEQYF. The DNA of the CDR3 is TGTGCCAGCAGCCAAGACGGATCCCCCTCCTACGAGCAGTACTTC.

Only a few counts were recorded for this clonotype. The rearrangement uses TRBV20-1 and TRBJ2-1; tentative D call: TRBD1 (7 bases). Per germline, CDR1 DFQATT and CDR2 SNEGSKA (reference sequence). CDR3 length: 14 amino acids. The V end was cut by 5 bases, the J end by 3 bases, with 14 bases between. The CDR3 reads CSALEGAIYNEQFF. The CDR3 DNA reads as TGCAGTGCTCTGGAGGGGGCGATCTACAATGAGCAGTTCTTC.

This clonotype was observed many times. CDR3 coding DNA: TGCAGTGCTCCCTCCCGGGGCATGGTGGGGGAGCAGTACTTC. Translating gives CSAPSRGMVGEQYF. J is TRBJ2-7 and V is TRBV20-1; the D gene could be TRBD1 or TRBD2 (5 bases each). Trimming cost V 5 bases and J 7 bases, with 21 bases left between them. CDR1 and CDR2 from the germline V gene are DFQATT and SNEGSKA (reference sequence). The CDR3 sequence is 14 residues long.

The sample holds many counts of this clonotype. This chain uses TRBV12-3 or TRBV12-4 with TRBJ1-1; D is ambiguous. V lost 2 bases, J lost 0 bases, and 10 bases lay in between. CDR3 size: 15 residues. The CDR3 protein is CASSLSGGLNTEAFF. The CDR3 DNA reads TGTGCCAGCAGTTTATCGGGTGGATTGAACACTGAAGCTTTCTTT.

This chain uses TRBV7-9 with TRBJ2-3; TRBD1 is a possible D gene (5 bases). With 2 bases removed from V and 0 bases from J, the gap between germline ends came to 15 bases. The CDR3 contains 17 residues. CDR1 is SEHNR and CDR2 is FQNEAQ in the germline V gene (reference sequence). DNA of the CDR3: TGTGCCAGCAGCTTAATCCGACAGACTGCTAGCACAGATACGCAGTATTTT. Translated, it gives CASSLIRQTASTDTQYF.

This clonotype was counted between two and nine times. The chain uses TRBV20-1 and TRBJ2-2; 7 bases fit TRBD1. The CDR3 is 14 residues long. Looked up from germline, CDR1 is DFQATT and CDR2 is SNEGSKA (reference sequence). Trimming removed 7 bases from V and 0 bases from J; junction bases left unmatched: 5. The CDR3 bases are TGCAGTGGCTCGGGACAGCCGAACACCGGGGAGCTGTTTTTT. Amino acid sequence: CSGSGQPNTGELFF.